Here is one T cell receptor (beta chain) with its context. Enrolled during active infection, Seattle patients were then followed longitudinally. This record comes from a study of blood T cell repertoires in COVID-19. Study in general: From the United States, Italy and Spain came samples of acute and convalescent COVID-19.

Libraries were prepared by immunoSEQ multiplex PCR; TCRdb keeps only in-frame clonotypes and omits some of them. The sample has fewer than 80,000 clones; approximately 80% are singletons. The CDR3 contains 13 residues. Between the trimmed V and J ends, which lost 2 bases and 11 bases, there was a span of 16 bases. CDR1 and CDR2 from the germline V gene are GTSNPN and SVGIG (reference sequence). This chain links TRBV30 with TRBJ2-1; D is ambiguous. Material for sequencing was peripheral blood. The source of this sequence is a man over 45 with COVID-19, enrolled during active disease. The CDR3 region is CAWSPPGRLKQFF. As DNA, the CDR3 is TGTGCCTGGAGTCCTCCCGGCAGGCTGAAGCAGTTCTTC.